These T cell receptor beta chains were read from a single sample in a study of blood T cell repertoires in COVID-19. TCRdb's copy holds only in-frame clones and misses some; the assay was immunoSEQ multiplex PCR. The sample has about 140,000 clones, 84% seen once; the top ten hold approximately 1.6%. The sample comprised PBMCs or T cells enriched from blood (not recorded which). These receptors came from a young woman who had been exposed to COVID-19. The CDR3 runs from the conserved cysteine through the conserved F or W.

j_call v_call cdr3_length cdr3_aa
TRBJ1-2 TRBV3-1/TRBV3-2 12 CASSQGVYGYTF
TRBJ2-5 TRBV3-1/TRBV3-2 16 CASSLGLAGEGETQYF
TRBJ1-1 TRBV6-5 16 CASSYRTGDSGTEAFF
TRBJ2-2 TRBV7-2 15 CASSLSGTNTGELFF
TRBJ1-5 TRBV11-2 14 CASSLAGGTQPQHF
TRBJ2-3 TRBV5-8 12 CASSPQRGTQYF
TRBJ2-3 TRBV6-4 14 CASSRTSDTDTQYF
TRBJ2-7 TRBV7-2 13 CASSLPDLYEQYF
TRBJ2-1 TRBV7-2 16 CASSLLPGGLSNEQFF
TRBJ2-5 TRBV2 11 CASSPLETQYF
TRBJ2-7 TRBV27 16 CASSTSGTSGSREQYF
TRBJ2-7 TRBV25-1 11 CASRGAYEQYF
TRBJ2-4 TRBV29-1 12 CSVMPVQGIQYF
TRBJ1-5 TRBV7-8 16 CASSSGTVNSNQPQHF
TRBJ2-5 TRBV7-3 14 CASSVSGVQETQYF
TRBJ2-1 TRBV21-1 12 CASRTTIYEQFF
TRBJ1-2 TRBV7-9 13 CASSLVQGYGYTF
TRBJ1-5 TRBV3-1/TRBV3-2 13 CASSLEGAQPQHF
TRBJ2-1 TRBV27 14 CASSQGWEDNEQFF
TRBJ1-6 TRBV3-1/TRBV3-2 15 CASSWGTGANSPLHF
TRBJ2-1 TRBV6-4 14 CASSDGQGNNEQFF
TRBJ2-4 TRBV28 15 CASTSTPEAKNIQYF
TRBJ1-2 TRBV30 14 CAWSGTGYNYGYTF
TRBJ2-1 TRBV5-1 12 CASSLTVNEQFF
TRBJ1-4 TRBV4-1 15 CASSPHGQGSEKLFF
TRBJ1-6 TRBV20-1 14 CSASRGQDNSPLHF
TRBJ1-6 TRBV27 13 CASTGGYNSPLHF
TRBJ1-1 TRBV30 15 CAWKIGDSLNTEAFF
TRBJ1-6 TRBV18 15 CASSHRQGVDSPLHF
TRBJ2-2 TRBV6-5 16 CASSYEGPLAAGELFF
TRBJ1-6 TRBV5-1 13 CASSGAGYSPLHF
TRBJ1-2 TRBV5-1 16 CASSLGGRDKQAGYTF
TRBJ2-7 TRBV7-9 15 CASSFDRGPRDEQYF
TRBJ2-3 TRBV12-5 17 CASGLWGSGRARDTQYF
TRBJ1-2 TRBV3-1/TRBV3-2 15 CASSHKGQGKSRYTF
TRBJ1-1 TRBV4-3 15 CASSQDWAGDTEAFF
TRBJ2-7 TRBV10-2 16 CASTNLPGQGYDEQYF
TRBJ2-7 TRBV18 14 CASSPWALTYEQYF
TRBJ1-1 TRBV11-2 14 CASSYNQGNTEAFF
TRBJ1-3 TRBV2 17 CASSGRITGGPGNTIYF
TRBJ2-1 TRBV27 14 CASSSRGFYNEQFF
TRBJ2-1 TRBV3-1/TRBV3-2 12 CASSHRDRAQFF
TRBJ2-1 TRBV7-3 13 CASSLLPGSEQFF
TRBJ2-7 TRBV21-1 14 CAAGAQQGVHEQYF
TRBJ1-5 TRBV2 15 CASSGRTGSNQPQHF
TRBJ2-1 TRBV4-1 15 CASSQDPGLYNEQFF
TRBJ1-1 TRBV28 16 CASSLSQGGGYTEAFF
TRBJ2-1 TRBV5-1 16 CASRQAGVASYNEQFF
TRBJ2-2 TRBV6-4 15 CASSELAGNTGELFF
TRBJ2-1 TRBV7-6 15 CASSLIGTGTNEQFF
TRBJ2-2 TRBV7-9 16 CASSPTGTMNTGELFF
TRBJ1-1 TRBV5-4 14 CASSLEGMNTEAFF
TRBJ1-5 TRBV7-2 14 CASSLFGGNQPQHF
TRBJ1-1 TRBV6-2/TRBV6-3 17 CASSYLDVQGVNTEAFF
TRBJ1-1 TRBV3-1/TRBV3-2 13 CASSQMLNTEAFF
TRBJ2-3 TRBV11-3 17 CASSPGGSVLGTDTQYF
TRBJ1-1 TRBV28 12 CASTTTGGEAFF
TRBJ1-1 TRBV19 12 CASSSGSTEAFF
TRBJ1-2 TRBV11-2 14 CASSYRQVNYGYTF
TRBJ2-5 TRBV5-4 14 CATTPKEIQETQYF